This entry describes one TCR delta chain. TCRdb has a much larger clone's protein, which differs at residue 16 from the translation of this DNA, likely because of a read error; what is shown is the protein translated from the DNA. Vgamma9/Vdelta2+ and Vdelta2-negative gammadelta T cells were flow-sorted from PBMC for bulk sequencing. TCRdb reran clone calling via CATT on the multiplex PCR reads. The sample records tens of thousands of delta-chain clones, 0.75% to 1% being singletons. This entry belongs to a study of γδ T cells in repeated Plasmodium falciparum infection. This CDR3 comprises 22 residues. CDR1 is TSWWSYY and CDR2 is QGS in the germline V gene. J gave up 1 base and V 4 bases, and 22 bases lay outside the gene matches.

This chain uses TRDV1 with TRDJ1, with 12 bases that match TRDD3. The J gene is not listed in TCRdb, so it was assigned here from a DNA match to germline. This clonotype originated in a pool of human donors (malaria-infected and uninfected, not separated). Input material: gamma-delta T cells from blood. CDR3 coding DNA: TGTGCTCTTGGGGCCTTTCCCCGATCGGCGGGACTGGGGGATACCCGCACCGATAAACTCATCTTT. This codes for CALGAFPRSAGLGDTRTDKLIF.